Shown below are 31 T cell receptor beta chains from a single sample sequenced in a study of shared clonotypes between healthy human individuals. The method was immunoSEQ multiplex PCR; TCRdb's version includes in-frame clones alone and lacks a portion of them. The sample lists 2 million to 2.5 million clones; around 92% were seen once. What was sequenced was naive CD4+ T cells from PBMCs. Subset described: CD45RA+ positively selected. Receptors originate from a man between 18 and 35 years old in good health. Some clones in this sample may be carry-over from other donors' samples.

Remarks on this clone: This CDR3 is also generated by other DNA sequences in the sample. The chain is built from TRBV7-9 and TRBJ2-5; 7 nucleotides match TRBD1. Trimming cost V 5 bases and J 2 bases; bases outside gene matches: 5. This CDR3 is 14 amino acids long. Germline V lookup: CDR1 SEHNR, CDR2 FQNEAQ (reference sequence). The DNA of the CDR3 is TGTGCCAGCAGCCCAGGGACAGCTCAAGAGACCCAGTACTTC. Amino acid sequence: CASSPGTAQETQYF.

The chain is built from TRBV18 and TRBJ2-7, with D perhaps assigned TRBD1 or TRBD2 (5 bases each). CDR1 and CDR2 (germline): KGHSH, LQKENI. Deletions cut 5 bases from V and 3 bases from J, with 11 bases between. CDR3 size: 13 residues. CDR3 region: CASSSGPLYEQYF. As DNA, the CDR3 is TGTGCCAGCTCATCGGGACCCCTCTACGAGCAGTACTTC. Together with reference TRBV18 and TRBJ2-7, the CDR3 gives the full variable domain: NAGVMQNPRHLVRRRGQEARLRCSPMKGHSHVYWYRQLPEEGLKFMVYLQKENIIDESGMPKERFSAEFPKEGPSILRIQQVVRGDSAAYFCASSSGPLYEQYFGPGTRLTVT.

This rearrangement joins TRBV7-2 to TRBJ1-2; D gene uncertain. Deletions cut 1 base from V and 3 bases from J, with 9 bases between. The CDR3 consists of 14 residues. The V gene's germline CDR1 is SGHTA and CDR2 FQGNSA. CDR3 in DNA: TGTGCCAGCAGCTTAGTCGGCGGGGACTATGGCTACACCTTC. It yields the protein CASSLVGGDYGYTF.

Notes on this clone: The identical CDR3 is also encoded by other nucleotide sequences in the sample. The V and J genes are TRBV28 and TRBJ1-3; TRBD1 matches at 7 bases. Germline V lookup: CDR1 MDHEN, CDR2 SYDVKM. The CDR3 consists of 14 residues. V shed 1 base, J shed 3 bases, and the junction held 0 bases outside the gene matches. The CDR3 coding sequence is TGTGCCAGCAGTTTATCAGGGGGTGGAAACACCATATATTTT. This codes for CASSLSGGGNTIYF.

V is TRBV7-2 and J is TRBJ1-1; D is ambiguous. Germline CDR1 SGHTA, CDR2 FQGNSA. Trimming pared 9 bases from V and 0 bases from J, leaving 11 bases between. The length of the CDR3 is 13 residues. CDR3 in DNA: TGTGCCAGTCTATTATTAATGAACACTGAAGCTTTCTTT. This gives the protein CASLLLMNTEAFF.

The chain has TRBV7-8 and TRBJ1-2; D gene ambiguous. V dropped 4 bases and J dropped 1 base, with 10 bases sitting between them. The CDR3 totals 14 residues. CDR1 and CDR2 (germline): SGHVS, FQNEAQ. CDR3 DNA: TGTGCCAGCAGCTCACCCCCGGGTAACTATGGCTACACCTTC. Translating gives CASSSPPGNYGYTF.

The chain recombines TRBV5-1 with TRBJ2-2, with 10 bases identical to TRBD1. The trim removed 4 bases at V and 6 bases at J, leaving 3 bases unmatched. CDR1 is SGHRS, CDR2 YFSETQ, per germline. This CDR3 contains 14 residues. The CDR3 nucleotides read TGCGCCAGCAGCAGCGACAGGGGGCCCGGGGAGCTGTTTTTT. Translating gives CASSSDRGPGELFF.

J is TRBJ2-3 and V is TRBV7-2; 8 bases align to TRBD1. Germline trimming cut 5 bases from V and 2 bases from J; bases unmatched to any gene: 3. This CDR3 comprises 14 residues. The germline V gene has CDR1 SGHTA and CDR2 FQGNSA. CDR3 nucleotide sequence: TGTGCCAGCAGCCGGGACAGGTTCACAGATACGCAGTATTTT. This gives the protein CASSRDRFTDTQYF.

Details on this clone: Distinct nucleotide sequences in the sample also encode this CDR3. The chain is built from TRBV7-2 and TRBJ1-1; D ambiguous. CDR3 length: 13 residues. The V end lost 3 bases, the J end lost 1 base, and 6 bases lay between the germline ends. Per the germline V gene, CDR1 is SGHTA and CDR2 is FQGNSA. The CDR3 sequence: CASSFGRNTEAFF. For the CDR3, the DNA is TGTGCCAGCAGCTTTGGGCGGAACACTGAAGCTTTCTTT.

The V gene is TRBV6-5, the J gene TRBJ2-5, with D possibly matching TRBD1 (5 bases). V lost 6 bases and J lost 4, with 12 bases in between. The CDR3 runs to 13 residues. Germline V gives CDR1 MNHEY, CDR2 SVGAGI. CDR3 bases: TGTGCCAGCAGCTTAAACAGGAGAGAGACCCAGTACTTC. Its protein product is CASSLNRRETQYF.

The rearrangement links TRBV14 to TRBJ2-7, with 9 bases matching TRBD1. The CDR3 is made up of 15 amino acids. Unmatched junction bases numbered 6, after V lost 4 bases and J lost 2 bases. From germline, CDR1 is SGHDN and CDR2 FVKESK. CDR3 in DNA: TGTGCCAGCAGCCGAACCGGGACAGGGACCTACGAGCAGTACTTC. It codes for CASSRTGTGTYEQYF.

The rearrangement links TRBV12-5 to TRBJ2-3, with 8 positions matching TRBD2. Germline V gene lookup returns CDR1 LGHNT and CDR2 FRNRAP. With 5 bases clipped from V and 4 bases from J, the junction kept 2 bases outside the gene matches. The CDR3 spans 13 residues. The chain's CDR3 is CASGPGGADTQYF. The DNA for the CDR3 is TGTGCTAGTGGTCCCGGGGGGGCAGATACGCAGTATTTT.

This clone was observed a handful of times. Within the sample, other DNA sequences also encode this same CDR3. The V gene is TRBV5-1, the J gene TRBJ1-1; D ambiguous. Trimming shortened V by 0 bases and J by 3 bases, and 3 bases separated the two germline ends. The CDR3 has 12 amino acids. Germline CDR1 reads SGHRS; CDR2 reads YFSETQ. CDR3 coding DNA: TGCGCCAGCAGCTTGGGGGACACTGAAGCTTTCTTT. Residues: CASSLGDTEAFF.

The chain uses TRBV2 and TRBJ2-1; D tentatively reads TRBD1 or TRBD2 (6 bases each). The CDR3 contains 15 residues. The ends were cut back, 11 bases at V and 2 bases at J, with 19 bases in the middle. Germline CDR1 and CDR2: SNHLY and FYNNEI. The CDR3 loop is CAPLKGGSTYNEQFF. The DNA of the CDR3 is TGTGCCCCCTTAAAGGGGGGCTCCACCTACAATGAGCAGTTCTTC.

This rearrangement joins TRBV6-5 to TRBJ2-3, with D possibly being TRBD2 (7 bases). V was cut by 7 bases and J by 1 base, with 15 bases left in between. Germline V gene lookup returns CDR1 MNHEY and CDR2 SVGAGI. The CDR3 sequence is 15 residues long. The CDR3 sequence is CASTEGGGGTDTQYF. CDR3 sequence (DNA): TGTGCCAGCACCGAAGGGGGGGGAGGCACAGATACGCAGTATTTT.

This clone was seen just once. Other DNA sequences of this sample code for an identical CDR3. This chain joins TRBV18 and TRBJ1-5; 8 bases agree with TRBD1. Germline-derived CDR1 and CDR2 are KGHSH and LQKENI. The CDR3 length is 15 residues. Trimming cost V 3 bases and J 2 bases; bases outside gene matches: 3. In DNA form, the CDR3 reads TGTGCCAGCTCACCGCAGGGGGCCGGCAATCAGCCCCAGCATTTT. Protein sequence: CASSPQGAGNQPQHF.

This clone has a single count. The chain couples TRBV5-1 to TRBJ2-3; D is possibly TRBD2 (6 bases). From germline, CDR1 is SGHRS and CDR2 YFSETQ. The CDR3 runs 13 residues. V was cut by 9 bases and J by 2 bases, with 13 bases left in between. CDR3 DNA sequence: TGCGCCACCACGGACTATTCCACAGATACGCAGTATTTT. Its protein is CATTDYSTDTQYF.

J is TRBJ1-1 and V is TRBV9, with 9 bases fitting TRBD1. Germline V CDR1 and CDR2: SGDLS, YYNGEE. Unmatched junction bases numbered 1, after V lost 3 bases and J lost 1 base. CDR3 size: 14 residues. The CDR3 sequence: CASSEDRGNTEAFF. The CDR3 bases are TGTGCCAGCAGCGAGGACAGGGGGAACACTGAAGCTTTCTTT.

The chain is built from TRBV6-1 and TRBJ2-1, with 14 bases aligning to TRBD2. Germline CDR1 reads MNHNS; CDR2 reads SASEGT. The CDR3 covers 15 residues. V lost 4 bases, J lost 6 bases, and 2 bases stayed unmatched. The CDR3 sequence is CASSGGLAGVNEQFF. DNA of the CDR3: TGTGCCAGCAGTGGGGGACTAGCGGGAGTCAATGAGCAGTTCTTC.

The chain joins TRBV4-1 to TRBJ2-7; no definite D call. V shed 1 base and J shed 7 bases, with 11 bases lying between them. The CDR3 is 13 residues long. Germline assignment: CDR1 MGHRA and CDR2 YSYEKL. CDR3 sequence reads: CASSQVGRREQYF. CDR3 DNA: TGCGCCAGCAGCCAAGTCGGACGGCGGGAGCAGTACTTC.

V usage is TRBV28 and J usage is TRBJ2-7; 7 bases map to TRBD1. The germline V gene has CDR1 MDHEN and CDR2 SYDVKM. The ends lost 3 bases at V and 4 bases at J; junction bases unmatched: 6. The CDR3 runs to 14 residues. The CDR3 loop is CASSFLGQEYEQYF. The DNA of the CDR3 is TGTGCCAGCAGTTTTCTTGGACAGGAATACGAGCAGTACTTC.

The chain's CDR3 is CASSPRREIYGYTF. Here the CDR3 DNA reads TGTGCCAGCTCACCACGCAGGGAGATCTATGGCTACACCTTC. This chain connects TRBV18 to TRBJ1-2, with a weak D call TRBD1 (5 bases). CDR3 length: 14 amino acids. V dropped 1 base and J dropped 4 bases, with 10 bases sitting between them. Germline CDR1 KGHSH, CDR2 LQKENI.

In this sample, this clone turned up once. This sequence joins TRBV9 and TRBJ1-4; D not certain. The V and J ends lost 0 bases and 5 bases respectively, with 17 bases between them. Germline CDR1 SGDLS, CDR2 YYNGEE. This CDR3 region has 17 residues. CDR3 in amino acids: CASSVEGLPGGNEKLFF. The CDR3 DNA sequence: TGTGCCAGCAGCGTAGAAGGACTCCCGGGTGGGAATGAAAAACTGTTTTTT.

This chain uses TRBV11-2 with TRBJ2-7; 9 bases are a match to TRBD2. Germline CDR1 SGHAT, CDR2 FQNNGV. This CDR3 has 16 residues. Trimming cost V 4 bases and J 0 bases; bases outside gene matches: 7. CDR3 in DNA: TGTGCCAGCAGCTCAAGGACTAGCGCATTCTCCTACGAGCAGTACTTC. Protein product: CASSSRTSAFSYEQYF.

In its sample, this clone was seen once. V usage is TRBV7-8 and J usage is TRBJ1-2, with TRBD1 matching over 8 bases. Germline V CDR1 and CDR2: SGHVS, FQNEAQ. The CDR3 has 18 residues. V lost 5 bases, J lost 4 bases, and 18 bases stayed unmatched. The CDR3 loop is CASSTTYKRTGSAYGYTF. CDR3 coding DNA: TGTGCCAGCAGCACGACATATAAACGGACAGGGTCCGCCTATGGCTACACCTTC.

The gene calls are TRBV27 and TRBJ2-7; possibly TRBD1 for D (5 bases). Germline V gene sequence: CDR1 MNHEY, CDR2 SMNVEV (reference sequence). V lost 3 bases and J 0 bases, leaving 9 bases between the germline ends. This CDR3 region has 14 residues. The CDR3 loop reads CASSFAGISYEQYF. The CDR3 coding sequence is TGTGCCAGCAGTTTTGCAGGGATCTCCTACGAGCAGTACTTC.

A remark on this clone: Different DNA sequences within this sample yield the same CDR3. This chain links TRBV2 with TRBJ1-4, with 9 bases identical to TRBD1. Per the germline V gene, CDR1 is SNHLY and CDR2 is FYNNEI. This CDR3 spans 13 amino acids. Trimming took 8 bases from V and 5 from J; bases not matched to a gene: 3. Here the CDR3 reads CASAGQGNEKLFF. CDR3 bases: TGTGCCAGCGCCGGACAGGGGAATGAAAAACTGTTTTTT.

The CDR3: CASSLDSGGQYF. CDR3 DNA sequence: TGTGCCAGCAGTTTAGATTCGGGGGGCCAGTACTTC. The chain joins TRBV28 to TRBJ2-5; 7 positions agree with TRBD2. There are 12 residues in the CDR3. Germline assignment: CDR1 MDHEN and CDR2 SYDVKM. With 2 bases clipped from V and 10 bases from J, the junction kept 4 bases outside the gene matches.

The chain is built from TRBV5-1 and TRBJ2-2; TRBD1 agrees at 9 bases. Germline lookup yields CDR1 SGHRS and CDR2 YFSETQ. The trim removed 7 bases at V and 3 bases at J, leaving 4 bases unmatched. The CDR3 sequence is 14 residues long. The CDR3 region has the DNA TGCGCCAGCTCGGGACAGGGTTACACCGGGGAGCTGTTTTTT. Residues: CASSGQGYTGELFF.

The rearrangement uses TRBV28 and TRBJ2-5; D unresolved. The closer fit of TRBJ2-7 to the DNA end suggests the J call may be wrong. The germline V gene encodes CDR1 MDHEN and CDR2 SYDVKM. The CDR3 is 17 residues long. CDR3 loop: CASSLGGLGPSSYEQYF. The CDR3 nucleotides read TGTGCCAGCAGTTTAGGCGGTCTGGGCCCGAGCTCCTACGAGCAGTACTTC.

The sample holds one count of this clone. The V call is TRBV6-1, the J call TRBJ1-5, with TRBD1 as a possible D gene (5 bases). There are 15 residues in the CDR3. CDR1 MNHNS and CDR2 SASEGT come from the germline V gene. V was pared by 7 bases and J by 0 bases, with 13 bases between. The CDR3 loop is CASIRTLGSNQPQHF. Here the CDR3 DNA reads TGTGCCAGCATCAGGACACTGGGTAGCAATCAGCCCCAGCATTTT.